This T cell receptor beta chain was profiled in a study of T cells after somatic rescue of genetic block. Germline assignment: CDR1 SGHDT and CDR2 YYEEEE. The V end lost 4 bases, the J end lost 6 bases, and 13 bases lay between the germline ends. The CDR3 runs to 14 residues. Repertoires were generated with immunoSEQ multiplex PCR, while TCRdb's copy carries only in-frame clones and drops some. The sample has roughly 120,000 clones; 90% to 95% are singletons. This TCR was recovered from a woman between 18 and 30 years old. The sequenced sample consisted of peripheral blood mononuclear cells (PBMCs). This rearrangement joins TRBV5-6 to TRBJ2-2; D is undetermined. For the CDR3, the DNA is TGTGCCAGCAGCGTATTTAATGCTGCCGGGGAGCTGTTTTTT. Translated, it gives CASSVFNAAGELFF.